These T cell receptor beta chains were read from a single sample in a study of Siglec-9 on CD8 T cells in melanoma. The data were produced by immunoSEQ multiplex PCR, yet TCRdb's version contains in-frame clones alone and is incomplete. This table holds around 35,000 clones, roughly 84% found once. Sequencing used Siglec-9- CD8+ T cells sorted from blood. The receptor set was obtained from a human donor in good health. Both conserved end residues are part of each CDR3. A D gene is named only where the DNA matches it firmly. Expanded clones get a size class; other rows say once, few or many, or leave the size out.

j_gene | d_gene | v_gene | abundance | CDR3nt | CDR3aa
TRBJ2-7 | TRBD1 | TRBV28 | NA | TGTGCCAGCAGTTCCGCGACAGGGCTCTCCTACGAGCAGTACTTC | CASSSATGLSYEQYF
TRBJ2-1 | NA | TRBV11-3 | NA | TGTGCCAGCAGCTTTAGCGGTGCCTACAATGAGCAGTTCTTC | CASSFSGAYNEQFF
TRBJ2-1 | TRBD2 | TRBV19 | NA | TGTGCCAGTAGCCTTGGGACTAGCGGGAGTTATGAGCAGTTCTTC | CASSLGTSGSYEQFF
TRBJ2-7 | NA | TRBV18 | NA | TGTGCCAGCTCAACCGGCGACAGCTACGAGCAGTACTTC | CASSTGDSYEQYF
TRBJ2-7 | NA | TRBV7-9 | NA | TGTGCCAGCAGCTCTATCGGCCCCTCTTACGAGCAGTACTTC | CASSSIGPSYEQYF
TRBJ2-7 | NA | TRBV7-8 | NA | TGTGCCAGCAGCTTAGCGAGGGGTCCGGCCTACGAGCAGTACTTC | CASSLARGPAYEQYF
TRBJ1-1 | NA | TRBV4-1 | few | TGCGCCAGCAGCCCCCTGGTCGCTACTGAAGCTTTCTTT | CASSPLVATEAFF
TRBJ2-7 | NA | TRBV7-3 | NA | TGTGCCAGCAGCTTACTTGCAGGGCCCTACGAGCAGTACTTC | CASSLLAGPYEQYF
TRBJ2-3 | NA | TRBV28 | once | TGTGCCAGCAGTTTGCAGGGAGAGGCAGATACGCAGTATTTT | CASSLQGEADTQYF
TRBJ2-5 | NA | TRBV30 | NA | TGTGCCTGGAGTTGGATTAATGGAGAGACCCAGTACTTC | CAWSWINGETQYF
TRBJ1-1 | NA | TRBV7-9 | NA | TGTGCCAGCAGCTTAGCACCGGGCTTGAACACTGAAGCTTTCTTT | CASSLAPGLNTEAFF
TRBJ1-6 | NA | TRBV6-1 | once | TGTGCCAGCAGTGAAGATGAAGGGAGGTGGGGTGGCTCACCCCTCCACTTT | CASSEDEGRWGGSPLHF
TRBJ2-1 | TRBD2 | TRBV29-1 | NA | TGCAGCGTCACTAGCGATGGCTACAATGAGCAGTTCTTC | CSVTSDGYNEQFF
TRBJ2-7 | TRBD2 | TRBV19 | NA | TGTGCCAGTAGTATAGTACCCGGGACTAGCGGGTTAGGCGGCTACGAGCAGTACTTC | CASSIVPGTSGLGGYEQYF
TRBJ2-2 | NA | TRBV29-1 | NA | TGCAGCGTTAGTGCGGGAACAACCGGGGAGCTGTTTTTT | CSVSAGTTGELFF
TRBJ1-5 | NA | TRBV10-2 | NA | TGCGCCAGCAGTGATTCGTTGGGGTGGGGTTACAACAATCAGCCCCAGCATTTT | CASSDSLGWGYNNQPQHF
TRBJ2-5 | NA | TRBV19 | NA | TGTGCCAGTAGTATAGCTGGCGGGGACGAGACCCAGTACTTC | CASSIAGGDETQYF
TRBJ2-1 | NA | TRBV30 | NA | TGTGCCTGGAGCCCACCCGGGAATGAGCAGTTCTTC | CAWSPPGNEQFF
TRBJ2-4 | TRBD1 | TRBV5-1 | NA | TGCGCCAGCAGCCCGGCAGGGGGAAAAAACATTCAGTACTTC | CASSPAGGKNIQYF
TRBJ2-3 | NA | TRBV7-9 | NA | TGTGCCAGCACCAGGGACACAGATACGCAGTATTTT | CASTRDTDTQYF
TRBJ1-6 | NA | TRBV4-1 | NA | TGCGCCAGCAGGTCCACCGGGAATTCACCCCTCCACTTT | CASRSTGNSPLHF
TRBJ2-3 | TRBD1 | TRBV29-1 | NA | TGCAGCGCTGACAGGGAAACAGATACGCAGTATTTT | CSADRETDTQYF
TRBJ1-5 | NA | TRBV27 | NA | TGTGCCAGCAGGCCCATCATGCGGAGCAATCAGCCCCAGCATTTT | CASRPIMRSNQPQHF
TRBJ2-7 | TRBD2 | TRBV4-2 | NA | TGTGCCAGCAGCCAAATACTAGCGGGCGGCTACGAGCAGTACTTC | CASSQILAGGYEQYF
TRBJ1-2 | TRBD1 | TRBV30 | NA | TGTGCCTGGAACGCAGGGGGGTATGGCTACACCTTC | CAWNAGGYGYTF
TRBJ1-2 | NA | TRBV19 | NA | TGTGCCAGTAGTACTCTACAGGGAGTTTGGGGCTACACCTTC | CASSTLQGVWGYTF
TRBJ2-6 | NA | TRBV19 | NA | TGTGCCAGTAGTACGCGAGGGGGGGGCCCATCTGGGGCCAACGTCCTGACTTTC | CASSTRGGGPSGANVLTF
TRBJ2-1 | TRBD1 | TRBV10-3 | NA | TGTGCCAGCAGACGGGGGACAGGGCCCATTTTCGGTCGCGATGAGCAGTTCTTC | CASRRGTGPIFGRDEQFF
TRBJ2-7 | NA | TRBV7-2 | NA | TGTGCCAGCAGGGGGACCTACGAGCAGTACTTC | CASRGTYEQYF
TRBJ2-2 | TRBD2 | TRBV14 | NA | TGTGCCAGCAGCCAAGTACCCCTAGCGAGATGGGAGGGGAACACCGGGGAGCTGTTTTTT | CASSQVPLARWEGNTGELFF
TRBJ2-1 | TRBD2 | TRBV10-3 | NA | TGTGCCATCAGTGAGTCGGCTAGCGGGAGGTCTGGTGAGCAGTTCTTC | CAISESASGRSGEQFF
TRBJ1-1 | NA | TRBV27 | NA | TGTGCCAGCAGTCAGAGGGGGACTGAAGCTTTCTTT | CASSQRGTEAFF
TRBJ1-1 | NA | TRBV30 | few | TGTGCCTGGGACGCGGGGAACACTGAAGCTTTCTTT | CAWDAGNTEAFF
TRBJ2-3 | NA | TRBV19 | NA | TGTGCCAGTAGTATAGGGCCCGACCCAGATACGCAGTATTTT | CASSIGPDPDTQYF
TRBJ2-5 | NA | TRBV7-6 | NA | TGTGCCAGCAGCCTCGGGGTGGGGAGAGGAGTAGGGGAGACCCAGTACTTC | CASSLGVGRGVGETQYF
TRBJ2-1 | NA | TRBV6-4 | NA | TGTGCCAGCAGTGTTAGGGCAGTCGGTGAGCAGTTCTTC | CASSVRAVGEQFF
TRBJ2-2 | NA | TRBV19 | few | TGTGCCAGTAGTATTTTACCCACGGCCGGGGAGCTGTTTTTT | CASSILPTAGELFF
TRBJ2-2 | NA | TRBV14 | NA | TGTGCCAGCGGATGGGGCATCGGGTACACCGGGGAGCTGTTTTTT | CASGWGIGYTGELFF
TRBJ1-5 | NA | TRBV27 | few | TGTGCCAGCAGTTCCTCGCGGGAGGTAAGCAATCAGCCCCAGCATTTT | CASSSSREVSNQPQHF
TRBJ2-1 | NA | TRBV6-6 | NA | TGTGCCAGCAGTCCTTATACCAATGAGCAGTTCTTC | CASSPYTNEQFF
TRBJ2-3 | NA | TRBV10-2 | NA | TGCGCCAGCAGTGAGTCTAGGGGGATTCCGCAGTATTTT | CASSESRGIPQYF
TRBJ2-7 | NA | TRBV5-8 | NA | TGTGCCAGCAGCTTGATGTCTGCAACCTACGAGCAGTACTTC | CASSLMSATYEQYF
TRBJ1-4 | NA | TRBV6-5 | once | TGTGCCAGCAGTATGACTGGGGGGCGGGAAAAACTGTTTTTT | CASSMTGGREKLFF
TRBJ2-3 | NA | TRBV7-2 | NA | TGTGCCAGCAGCTTAGTGGGGGGCGGGACAGATACGCAGTATTTT | CASSLVGGGTDTQYF
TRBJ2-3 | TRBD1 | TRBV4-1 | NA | TGCGCCAGCAGCCAAGTCCAGGGGGTGAGCACAGATACGCAGTATTTT | CASSQVQGVSTDTQYF
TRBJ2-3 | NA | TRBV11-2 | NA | TGTGCCAGCAGCCCCCGCGGCACAGATACGCAGTATTTT | CASSPRGTDTQYF
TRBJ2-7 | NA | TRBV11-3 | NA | TGTGCCAGCAGCCCGGACAGCTCCTACGAGCAGTACTTC | CASSPDSSYEQYF
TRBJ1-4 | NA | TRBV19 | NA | TGTGCCAGTAGTTTCGGGGTTCAGGGAATTAATGAAAAACTGTTTTTT | CASSFGVQGINEKLFF
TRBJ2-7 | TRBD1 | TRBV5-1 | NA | TGCGCCAGCAGAATCCGGGACAGCCTATACGAGCAGTACTTC | CASRIRDSLYEQYF
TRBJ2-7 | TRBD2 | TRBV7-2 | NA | TGTGCCAGCAGCTTAGTGATTAGCGGGGGCCATAGCTCCTACGAGCAGTACTTC | CASSLVISGGHSSYEQYF
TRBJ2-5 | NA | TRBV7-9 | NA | TGTGCCAGCAGCTTACGGGATAAAGCGGAGACCCAGTACTTC | CASSLRDKAETQYF
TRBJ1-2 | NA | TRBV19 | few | TGTGCCAGTAGCACTGTGGTGTCTTCGAACTATGGCTACACCTTC | CASSTVVSSNYGYTF
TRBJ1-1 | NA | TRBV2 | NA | TGTGCCAGCAGTCCTTTTTCCTCGGAGAACACTGAAGCTTTCTTT | CASSPFSSENTEAFF